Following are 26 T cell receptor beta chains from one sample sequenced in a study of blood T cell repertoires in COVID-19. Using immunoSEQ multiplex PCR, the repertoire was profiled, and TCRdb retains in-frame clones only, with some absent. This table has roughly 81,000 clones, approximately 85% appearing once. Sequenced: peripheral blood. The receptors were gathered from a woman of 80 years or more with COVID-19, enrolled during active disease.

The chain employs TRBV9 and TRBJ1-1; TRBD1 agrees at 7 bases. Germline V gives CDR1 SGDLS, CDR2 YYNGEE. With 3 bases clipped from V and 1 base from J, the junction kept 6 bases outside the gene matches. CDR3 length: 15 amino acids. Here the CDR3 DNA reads TGTGCCAGCAGCGCCCGACAGGGCCAGAACACTGAAGCTTTCTTT. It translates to CASSARQGQNTEAFF. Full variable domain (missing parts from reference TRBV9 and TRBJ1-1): DSGVTQTPKHLITATGQRVTLRCSPRSGDLSVYWYQQSLDQGLQFLIQYYNGEERAKGNILERFSAQQFPDLHSELNLSSLELGDSALYFCASSARQGQNTEAFFGQGTRLTVV.

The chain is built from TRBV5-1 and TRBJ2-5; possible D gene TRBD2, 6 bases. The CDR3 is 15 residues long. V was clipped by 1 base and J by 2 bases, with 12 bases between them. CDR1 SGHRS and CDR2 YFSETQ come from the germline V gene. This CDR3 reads CASSLIGGTQETQYF. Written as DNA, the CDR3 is TGCGCCAGCAGCTTGATCGGAGGGACTCAAGAGACCCAGTACTTC. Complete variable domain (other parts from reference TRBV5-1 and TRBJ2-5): KAGVTQTPRYLIKTRGQQVTLSCSPISGHRSVSWYQQTPGQGLQFLFEYFSETQRNKGNFPGRFSGRQFSNSRSEMNVSTLELGDSALYLCASSLIGGTQETQYFGPGTRLLVL.

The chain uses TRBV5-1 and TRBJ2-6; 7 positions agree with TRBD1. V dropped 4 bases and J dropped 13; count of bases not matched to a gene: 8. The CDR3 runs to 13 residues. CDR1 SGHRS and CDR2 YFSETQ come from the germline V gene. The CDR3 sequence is CASSIDRAWVLTF. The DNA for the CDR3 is TGCGCCAGCAGCATAGACAGGGCCTGGGTCCTGACTTTC. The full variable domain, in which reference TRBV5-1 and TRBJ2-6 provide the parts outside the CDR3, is KAGVTQTPRYLIKTRGQQVTLSCSPISGHRSVSWYQQTPGQGLQFLFEYFSETQRNKGNFPGRFSGRQFSNSRSEMNVSTLELGDSALYLCASSIDRAWVLTFGAGSRLTVL.

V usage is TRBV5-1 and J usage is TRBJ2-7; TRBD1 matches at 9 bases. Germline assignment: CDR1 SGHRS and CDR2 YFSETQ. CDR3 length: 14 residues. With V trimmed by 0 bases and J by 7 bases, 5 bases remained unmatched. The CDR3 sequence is CASSLAQGAYEQYF. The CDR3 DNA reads TGCGCCAGCAGCTTGGCACAGGGGGCGTATGAGCAGTACTTC. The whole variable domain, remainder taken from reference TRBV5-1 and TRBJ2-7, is KAGVTQTPRYLIKTRGQQVTLSCSPISGHRSVSWYQQTPGQGLQFLFEYFSETQRNKGNFPGRFSGRQFSNSRSEMNVSTLELGDSALYLCASSLAQGAYEQYFGPGTRLTVT.

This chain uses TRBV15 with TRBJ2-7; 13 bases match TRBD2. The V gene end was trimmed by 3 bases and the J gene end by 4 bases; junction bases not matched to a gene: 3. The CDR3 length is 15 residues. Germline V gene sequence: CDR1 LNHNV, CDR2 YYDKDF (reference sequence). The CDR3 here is CATSSGLAGAYEQYF. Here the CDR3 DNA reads TGTGCCACCAGCAGCGGACTAGCGGGAGCTTACGAGCAGTACTTC.

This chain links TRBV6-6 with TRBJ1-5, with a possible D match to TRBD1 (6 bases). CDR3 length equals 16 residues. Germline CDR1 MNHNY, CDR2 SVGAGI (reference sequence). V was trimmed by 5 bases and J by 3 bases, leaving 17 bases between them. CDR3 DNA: TGTGCCAGCAGTCAGGGACACGGACTGATCAATCAGCCCCAGCATTTT. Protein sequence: CASSQGHGLINQPQHF.

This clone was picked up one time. The CDR3 protein is CAIRAGGNSDTQYF. As DNA, the CDR3 is TGTGCCATCAGAGCGGGGGGGAACTCAGATACGCAGTATTTT. This chain uses TRBV10-3 with TRBJ2-3; the match to TRBD2 covers 10 bases. This CDR3 has 14 residues. The V gene's germline CDR1 is ENHRY and CDR2 SYGVKD. V was pared by 6 bases and J by 4 bases, with 4 bases of the junction left unmatched.

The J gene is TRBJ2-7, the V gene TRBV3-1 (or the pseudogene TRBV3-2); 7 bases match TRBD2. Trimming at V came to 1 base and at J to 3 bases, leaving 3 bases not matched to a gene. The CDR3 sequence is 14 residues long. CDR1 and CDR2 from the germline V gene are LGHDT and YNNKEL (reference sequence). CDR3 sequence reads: CASSQASGIYEQYF. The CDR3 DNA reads TGTGCCAGCAGCCAAGCAAGCGGGATCTACGAGCAGTACTTC.

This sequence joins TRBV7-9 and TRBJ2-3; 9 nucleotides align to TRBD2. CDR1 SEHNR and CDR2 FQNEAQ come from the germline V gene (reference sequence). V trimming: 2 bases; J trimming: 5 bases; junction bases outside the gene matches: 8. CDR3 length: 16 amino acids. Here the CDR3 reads CASSLRAGGGGDTQYF. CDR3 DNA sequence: TGTGCCAGCAGCTTACGAGCGGGGGGCGGAGGAGATACGCAGTATTTT.

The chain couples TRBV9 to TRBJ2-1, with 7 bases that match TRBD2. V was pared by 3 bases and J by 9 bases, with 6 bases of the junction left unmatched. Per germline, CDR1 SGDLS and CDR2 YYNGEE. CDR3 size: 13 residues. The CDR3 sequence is CASSGPGGGEQFF. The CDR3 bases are TGTGCCAGCAGCGGGCCGGGCGGGGGTGAGCAGTTCTTC.

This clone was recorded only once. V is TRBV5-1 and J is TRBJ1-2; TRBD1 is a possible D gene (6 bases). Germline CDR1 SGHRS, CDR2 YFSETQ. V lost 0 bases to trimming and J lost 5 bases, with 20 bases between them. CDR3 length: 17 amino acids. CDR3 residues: CASSLAAEQGPLYGYTF. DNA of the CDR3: TGCGCCAGCAGCTTGGCGGCCGAGCAGGGGCCACTATATGGCTACACCTTC.

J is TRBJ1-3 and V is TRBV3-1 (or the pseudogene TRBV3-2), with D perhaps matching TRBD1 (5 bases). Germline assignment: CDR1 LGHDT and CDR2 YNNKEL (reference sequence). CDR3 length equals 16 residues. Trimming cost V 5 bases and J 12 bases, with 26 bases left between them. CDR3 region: CASSVDLTARGKGIYF. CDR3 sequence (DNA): TGTGCCAGCAGCGTCGACCTGACAGCCCGGGGGAAGGGCATATATTTT.

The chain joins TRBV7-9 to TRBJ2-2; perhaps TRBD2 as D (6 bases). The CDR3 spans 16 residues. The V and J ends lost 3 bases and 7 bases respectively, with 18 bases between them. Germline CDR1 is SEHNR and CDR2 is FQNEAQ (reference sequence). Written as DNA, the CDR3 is TGTGCCAGCAGCTTTCTTCAGAGACTAGTTGGCGGGGAGCTGTTTTTT. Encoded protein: CASSFLQRLVGGELFF. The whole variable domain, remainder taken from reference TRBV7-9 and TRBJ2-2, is DTGVSQNPRHKITKRGQNVTFRCDPISEHNRLYWYRQTLGQGPEFLTYFQNEAQLEKSRLLSDRFSAERPKGSFSTLEIQRTEQGDSAMYLCASSFLQRLVGGELFFGEGSRLTVL.

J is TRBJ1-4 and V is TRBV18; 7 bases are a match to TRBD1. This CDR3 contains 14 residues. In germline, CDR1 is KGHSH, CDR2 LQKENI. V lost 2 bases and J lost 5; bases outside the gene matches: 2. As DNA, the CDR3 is TGTGCCAGCTCACCAACGGGACAGAATGAAAAACTGTTTTTT. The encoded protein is CASSPTGQNEKLFF.

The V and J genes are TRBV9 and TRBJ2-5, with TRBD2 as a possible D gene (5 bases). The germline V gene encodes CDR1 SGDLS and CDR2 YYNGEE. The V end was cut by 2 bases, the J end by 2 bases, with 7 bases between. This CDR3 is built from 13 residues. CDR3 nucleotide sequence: TGTGCCAGCAGCGTTAGACTACAAGAGACCCAGTACTTC. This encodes CASSVRLQETQYF.

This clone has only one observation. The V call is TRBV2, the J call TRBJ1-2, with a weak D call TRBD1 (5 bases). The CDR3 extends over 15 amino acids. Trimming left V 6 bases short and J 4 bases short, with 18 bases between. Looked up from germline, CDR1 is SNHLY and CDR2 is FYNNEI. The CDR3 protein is CASSVIEAGPYGYTF. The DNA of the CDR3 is TGTGCCAGCAGCGTAATAGAAGCAGGGCCCTATGGCTACACCTTC. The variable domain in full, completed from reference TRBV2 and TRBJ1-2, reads EPEVTQTPSHQVTQMGQEVILRCVPISNHLYFYWYRQILGQKVEFLVSFYNNEISEKSEIFDDQFSVERPDGSNFTLKIRSTKLEDSAMYFCASSVIEAGPYGYTFGSGTRLTVV.

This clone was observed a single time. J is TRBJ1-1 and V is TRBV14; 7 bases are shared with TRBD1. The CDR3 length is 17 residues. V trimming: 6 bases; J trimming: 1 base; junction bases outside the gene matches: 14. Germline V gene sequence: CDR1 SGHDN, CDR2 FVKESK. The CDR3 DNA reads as TGTGCCAGCAGTCTCATCCGGAACAGGGGTAGGAACACTGAAGCTTTCTTT. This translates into CASSLIRNRGRNTEAFF.

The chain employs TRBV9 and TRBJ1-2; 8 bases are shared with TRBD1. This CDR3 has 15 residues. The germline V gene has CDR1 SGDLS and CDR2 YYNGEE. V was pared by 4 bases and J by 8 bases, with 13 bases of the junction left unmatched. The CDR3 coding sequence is TGTGCCAGCAGCCCCTGGGATACCAGGGGGCTCGGCTACACCTTC. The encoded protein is CASSPWDTRGLGYTF. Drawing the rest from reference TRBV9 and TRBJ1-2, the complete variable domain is DSGVTQTPKHLITATGQRVTLRCSPRSGDLSVYWYQQSLDQGLQFLIQYYNGEERAKGNILERFSAQQFPDLHSELNLSSLELGDSALYFCASSPWDTRGLGYTFGSGTRLTVV.

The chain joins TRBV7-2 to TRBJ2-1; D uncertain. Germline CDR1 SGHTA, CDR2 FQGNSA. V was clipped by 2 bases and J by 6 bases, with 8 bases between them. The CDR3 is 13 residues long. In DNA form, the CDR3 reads TGTGCCAGCAGCTTACTAGTGAGCAATGAGCAGTTCTTC. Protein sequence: CASSLLVSNEQFF.

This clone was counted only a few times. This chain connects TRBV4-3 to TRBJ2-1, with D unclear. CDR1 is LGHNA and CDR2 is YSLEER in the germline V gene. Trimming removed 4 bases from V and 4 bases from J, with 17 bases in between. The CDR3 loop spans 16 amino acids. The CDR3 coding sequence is TGCGCCAGCAGCCGAGTTACCAGCGCGCTATACAATGAGCAGTTCTTC. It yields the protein CASSRVTSALYNEQFF.

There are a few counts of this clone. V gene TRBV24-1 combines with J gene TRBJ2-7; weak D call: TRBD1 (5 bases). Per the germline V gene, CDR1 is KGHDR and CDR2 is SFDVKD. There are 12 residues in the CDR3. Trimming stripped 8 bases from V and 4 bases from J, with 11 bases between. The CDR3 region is CATTVPGYEQYF. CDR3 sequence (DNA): TGTGCCACCACGGTCCCAGGGTACGAGCAGTACTTC.

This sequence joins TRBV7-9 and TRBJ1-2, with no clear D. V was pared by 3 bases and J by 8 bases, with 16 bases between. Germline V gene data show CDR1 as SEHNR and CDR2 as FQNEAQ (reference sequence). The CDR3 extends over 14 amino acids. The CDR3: CASSLDSGTLGYTF. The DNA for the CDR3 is TGTGCCAGCAGCTTGGATAGCGGTACGCTGGGCTACACCTTC.

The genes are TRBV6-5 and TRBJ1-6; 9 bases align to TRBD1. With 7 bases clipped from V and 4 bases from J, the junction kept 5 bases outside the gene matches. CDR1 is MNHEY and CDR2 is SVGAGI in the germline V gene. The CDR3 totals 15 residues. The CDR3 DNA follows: TGTGCCAGCAACGACAGGGGGGGGTATAATTCACCCCTCCACTTT. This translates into CASNDRGGYNSPLHF.

The CDR3 DNA sequence: TGTGCCAGCTCTCCAGACAGACTCAATCAGCCCCAGCATTTT. Protein sequence: CASSPDRLNQPQHF. The chain has TRBV2 and TRBJ1-5; D might be TRBD1 (5 bases). Looked up from germline, CDR1 is SNHLY and CDR2 is FYNNEI. This CDR3 spans 14 amino acids. Trimming stripped 8 bases from V and 3 bases from J, with 14 bases between. The full variable domain, completed using reference TRBV2 and TRBJ1-5, is EPEVTQTPSHQVTQMGQEVILRCVPISNHLYFYWYRQILGQKVEFLVSFYNNEISEKSEIFDDQFSVERPDGSNFTLKIRSTKLEDSAMYFCASSPDRLNQPQHFGDGTRLSIL.

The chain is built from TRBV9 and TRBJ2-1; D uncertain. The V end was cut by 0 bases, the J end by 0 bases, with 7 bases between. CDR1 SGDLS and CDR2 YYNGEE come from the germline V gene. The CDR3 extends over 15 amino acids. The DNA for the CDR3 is TGTGCCAGCAGCGTAGGGCGGCTCTCCTACAATGAGCAGTTCTTC. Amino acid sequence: CASSVGRLSYNEQFF.

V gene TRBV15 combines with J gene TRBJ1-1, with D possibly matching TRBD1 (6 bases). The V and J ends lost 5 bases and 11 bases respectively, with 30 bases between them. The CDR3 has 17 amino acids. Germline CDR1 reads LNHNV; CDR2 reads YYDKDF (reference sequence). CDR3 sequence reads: CATSFRWGPTGGNRAFF. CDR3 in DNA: TGTGCCACCAGCTTCCGGTGGGGGCCCACAGGTGGGAATAGGGCTTTCTTT.